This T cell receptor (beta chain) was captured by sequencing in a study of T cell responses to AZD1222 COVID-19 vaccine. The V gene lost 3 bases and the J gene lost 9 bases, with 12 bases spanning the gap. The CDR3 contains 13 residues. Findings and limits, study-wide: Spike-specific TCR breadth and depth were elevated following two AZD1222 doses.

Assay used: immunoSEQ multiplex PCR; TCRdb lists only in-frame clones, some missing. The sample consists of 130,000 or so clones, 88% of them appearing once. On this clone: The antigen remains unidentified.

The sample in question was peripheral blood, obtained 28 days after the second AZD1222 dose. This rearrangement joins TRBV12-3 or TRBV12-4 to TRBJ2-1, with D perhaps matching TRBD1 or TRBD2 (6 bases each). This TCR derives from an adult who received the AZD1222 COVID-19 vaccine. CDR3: CASSFRGASEQFF. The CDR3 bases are TGTGCCAGCAGTTTTAGGGGGGCCAGTGAGCAGTTCTTC.